These T cell receptor beta chains were read from a single sample in a study of CDR3 diversity in severe acne. Using its own MiXCR run on the PCR reads, TCRdb lists one record per CDR3 protein. The sample has approximately 90,000 distinct CDR3 sequences, 45% to 55% seen once. Sequencing input: blood. The receptors shown here come from a male donor with severe acne vulgaris. CDR3s include the opening cysteine and the closing phenylalanine or tryptophan. The order of the fields is D gene, clone size, J gene, V gene, CDR3 protein, CDR3 DNA. D genes are given only for firm matches. The size field is filled for only some rows; it gives once, few, many or a size class.

D gene: NA; clone size: many; J gene: TRBJ1-6; V gene: TRBV19; CDR3 protein: CASSIGGTPYSPLHF; CDR3 DNA: TGTGCCAGTAGTATCGGTGGGACCCCTTATTCACCCCTCCACTTT
D gene: NA; clone size: NA; J gene: TRBJ1-1; V gene: TRBV29-1; CDR3 protein: CSVEGESTEAFF; CDR3 DNA: TGCAGCGTTGAAGGGGAGAGCACTGAAGCTTTCTTT
D gene: NA; clone size: few; J gene: TRBJ1-6; V gene: TRBV25-1; CDR3 protein: CASNHRANSPLHF; CDR3 DNA: TGTGCCAGCAACCACAGGGCGAATTCACCCCTCCACTTT
D gene: NA; clone size: many; J gene: TRBJ2-1; V gene: TRBV6-4; CDR3 protein: CASSELERHYYNEQFF; CDR3 DNA: TGTGCCAGCAGTGAATTGGAGCGTCACTACTACAATGAGCAGTTCTTC
D gene: NA; clone size: NA; J gene: TRBJ1-3; V gene: TRBV5-6; CDR3 protein: CASGQEGLHTIYF; CDR3 DNA: TGTGCCAGCGGCCAGGAGGGGCTACATACCATATATTTT
D gene: NA; clone size: NA; J gene: TRBJ2-5; V gene: TRBV10-2; CDR3 protein: CASSQQGEQETQYF; CDR3 DNA: TGTGCCAGCTCCCAACAAGGAGAACAAGAGACCCAGTACTTC
D gene: NA; clone size: NA; J gene: TRBJ1-6; V gene: TRBV10-3; CDR3 protein: CAISEPFNTMAYNSPLHF; CDR3 DNA: TGTGCCATCAGTGAGCCCTTCAACACTATGGCCTATAATTCACCCCTCCACTTT
D gene: TRBD1; clone size: NA; J gene: TRBJ1-1; V gene: TRBV12-3/TRBV12-4; CDR3 protein: CASSPGGGEAFF; CDR3 DNA: TGTGCCAGCAGTCCAGGGGGCGGTGAAGCTTTCTTT
D gene: NA; clone size: many; J gene: TRBJ1-2; V gene: TRBV5-1; CDR3 protein: CASSLIQGQGYTF; CDR3 DNA: TGCGCCAGCAGCTTGATACAGGGCCAGGGCTACACCTTC
D gene: NA; clone size: many; J gene: TRBJ2-6; V gene: TRBV2; CDR3 protein: CASDRGVSGANVLTF; CDR3 DNA: TGTGCCAGCGACCGAGGAGTCTCTGGGGCCAACGTCCTGACTTTC
D gene: TRBD1; clone size: NA; J gene: TRBJ2-5; V gene: TRBV11-2; CDR3 protein: CASSLVVGDRALQETQYF; CDR3 DNA: TGTGCCAGCAGCTTAGTCGTGGGGGACAGGGCATTACAAGAGACCCAGTACTTC
D gene: TRBD1; clone size: few; J gene: TRBJ2-6; V gene: TRBV25-1; CDR3 protein: CASSGYESGQGASGANVLTF; CDR3 DNA: TGTGCCAGCAGTGGGTACGAATCAGGACAGGGGGCATCGGGGGCCAACGTCCTGACTTTC
D gene: NA; clone size: NA; J gene: TRBJ2-1; V gene: TRBV6-2/TRBV6-3; CDR3 protein: CAGTSVRREYNEQFF; CDR3 DNA: TGTGCCGGCACCTCTGTCCGGCGGGAATACAATGAGCAGTTCTTC
D gene: NA; clone size: many; J gene: TRBJ2-2; V gene: TRBV5-4; CDR3 protein: CVSSLTANTGELFF; CDR3 DNA: TGTGTCAGCAGTTTAACGGCGAACACCGGGGAGCTGTTTTTT
D gene: TRBD2; clone size: NA; J gene: TRBJ2-7; V gene: TRBV11-2; CDR3 protein: CASSKLAGYEQYF; CDR3 DNA: TGTGCCAGCAGCAAACTAGCGGGCTACGAGCAGTACTTC
D gene: TRBD2; clone size: NA; J gene: TRBJ2-7; V gene: TRBV20-1; CDR3 protein: CSAERGGGRYF; CDR3 DNA: TGCAGTGCTGAACGGGGGGGCGGTCGATACTTC
D gene: NA; clone size: NA; J gene: TRBJ2-7; V gene: TRBV7-9; CDR3 protein: CASSPGAGQNNPHF; CDR3 DNA: TGTGCCAGCAGCCCAGGGGCGGGTCAGAATAATCCACACTTC
D gene: NA; clone size: NA; J gene: TRBJ1-2; V gene: TRBV29-1; CDR3 protein: CSVQGPDSRTF; CDR3 DNA: TGCAGCGTGCAGGGGCCTGATTCGCGCACCTTC
D gene: TRBD1; clone size: NA; J gene: TRBJ2-2; V gene: TRBV19; CDR3 protein: CASSIVGQGDLPGELFF; CDR3 DNA: TGTGCCAGTAGTATCGTGGGACAGGGCGATCTTCCCGGGGAGCTGTTTTTT
D gene: TRBD2; clone size: NA; J gene: TRBJ2-7; V gene: TRBV7-6; CDR3 protein: CASSNRLAGGRGTGEQYF; CDR3 DNA: TGTGCCAGCAGCAACAGACTAGCGGGAGGCCGGGGGACCGGGGAGCAGTACTTC
D gene: NA; clone size: many; J gene: TRBJ1-1; V gene: TRBV15; CDR3 protein: CATSNEGFNTEAFF; CDR3 DNA: TGTGCCACCAGCAATGAGGGGTTCAACACTGAAGCTTTCTTT
D gene: TRBD2; clone size: many; J gene: TRBJ2-1; V gene: TRBV5-1; CDR3 protein: CASSFLAGGNNEQFF; CDR3 DNA: TGCGCCAGCAGCTTTTTGGCGGGAGGAAACAATGAGCAGTTCTTC
D gene: NA; clone size: many; J gene: TRBJ2-1; V gene: TRBV28; CDR3 protein: CASSYSRDEQFF; CDR3 DNA: TGTGCCAGCAGTTACTCGAGGGATGAGCAGTTCTTC
D gene: TRBD2; clone size: many; J gene: TRBJ2-1; V gene: TRBV20-1; CDR3 protein: CSARPLFGGREYNEQFF; CDR3 DNA: TGCAGTGCTAGACCCCTTTTTGGCGGGAGGGAGTACAATGAGCAGTTCTTC
D gene: NA; clone size: NA; J gene: TRBJ2-5; V gene: TRBV12-3/TRBV12-4; CDR3 protein: CASSQSVLETQYF; CDR3 DNA: TGTGCCAGCAGTCAAAGCGTTTTAGAGACCCAGTACTTC
D gene: TRBD2; clone size: medium-sized; J gene: TRBJ2-1; V gene: TRBV20-1; CDR3 protein: CSARNRLAGGDEQFF; CDR3 DNA: TGCAGTGCTCGTAATCGACTAGCGGGTGGTGATGAGCAGTTCTTC
D gene: NA; clone size: once; J gene: TRBJ1-2; V gene: TRBV7-9; CDR3 protein: CASSLTAQGDYGYTF; CDR3 DNA: TGTGCCAGCAGCTTGACAGCACAGGGTGACTATGGCTACACCTTC
D gene: NA; clone size: many; J gene: TRBJ2-5; V gene: TRBV7-2; CDR3 protein: CASSLVLVSRWLKETQYF; CDR3 DNA: TGTGCCAGCAGCTTGGTACTAGTTTCGCGGTGGTTAAAAGAGACCCAGTACTTC
D gene: TRBD1; clone size: NA; J gene: TRBJ1-2; V gene: TRBV4-3; CDR3 protein: CASSQDPSGQGNYGYTF; CDR3 DNA: TGCGCCAGCAGCCAAGATCCATCAGGACAGGGGAACTATGGCTACACCTTC
D gene: TRBD2; clone size: many; J gene: TRBJ2-1; V gene: TRBV24-1; CDR3 protein: CATSDIPRGRVDNEQFF; CDR3 DNA: TGTGCCACCAGTGACATTCCGCGAGGGAGGGTGGACAATGAGCAGTTCTTC
D gene: NA; clone size: NA; J gene: TRBJ2-3; V gene: TRBV4-1; CDR3 protein: CASSLSGSSTDTQYF; CDR3 DNA: TGCGCCAGCAGCCTTAGCGGATCAAGCACAGATACGCAGTATTTT
D gene: TRBD1; clone size: few; J gene: TRBJ1-1; V gene: TRBV19; CDR3 protein: CASSIGGTDVWITEAFF; CDR3 DNA: TGTGCCAGTAGTATAGGAGGGACAGACGTTTGGATCACTGAAGCTTTCTTT
D gene: NA; clone size: many; J gene: TRBJ1-2; V gene: TRBV20-1; CDR3 protein: CSASEGVDGYTF; CDR3 DNA: TGCAGTGCTAGTGAGGGAGTAGATGGCTACACCTTC
D gene: NA; clone size: NA; J gene: TRBJ1-5; V gene: TRBV25-1; CDR3 protein: CASSSVQPQHF; CDR3 DNA: TGTGCCAGCAGTTCAGTACAGCCCCAGCATTTT
D gene: TRBD2; clone size: once; J gene: TRBJ2-1; V gene: TRBV2; CDR3 protein: CASRTTSGRRQFF; CDR3 DNA: TGTGCCAGCAGGACGACTAGCGGGAGAAGGCAGTTCTTC
D gene: NA; clone size: NA; J gene: TRBJ2-5; V gene: TRBV4-2; CDR3 protein: CASSQVPAGPVETQYF; CDR3 DNA: TGTGCCAGCAGCCAAGTTCCTGCAGGGCCTGTAGAGACCCAGTACTTC
D gene: TRBD2; clone size: NA; J gene: TRBJ2-2; V gene: TRBV7-2; CDR3 protein: CASGAWGGRHGELFF; CDR3 DNA: TGTGCCAGCGGGGCCTGGGGCGGGAGGCACGGGGAGCTGTTTTTT
D gene: TRBD2; clone size: NA; J gene: TRBJ2-3; V gene: TRBV7-7; CDR3 protein: CASSLTSGDTDTQYF; CDR3 DNA: TGTGCTAGCAGCCTGACTAGCGGGGACACAGATACGCAGTATTTT
D gene: NA; clone size: many; J gene: TRBJ2-1; V gene: TRBV29-1; CDR3 protein: CSVVSGAVEGNEQFF; CDR3 DNA: TGCAGCGTTGTGTCGGGGGCAGTTGAAGGCAATGAGCAGTTCTTC
D gene: NA; clone size: NA; J gene: TRBJ2-7; V gene: TRBV20-1; CDR3 protein: CSASDAWGGYEQYF; CDR3 DNA: TGCAGTGCTAGTGACGCTTGGGGTGGGTACGAGCAGTACTTC